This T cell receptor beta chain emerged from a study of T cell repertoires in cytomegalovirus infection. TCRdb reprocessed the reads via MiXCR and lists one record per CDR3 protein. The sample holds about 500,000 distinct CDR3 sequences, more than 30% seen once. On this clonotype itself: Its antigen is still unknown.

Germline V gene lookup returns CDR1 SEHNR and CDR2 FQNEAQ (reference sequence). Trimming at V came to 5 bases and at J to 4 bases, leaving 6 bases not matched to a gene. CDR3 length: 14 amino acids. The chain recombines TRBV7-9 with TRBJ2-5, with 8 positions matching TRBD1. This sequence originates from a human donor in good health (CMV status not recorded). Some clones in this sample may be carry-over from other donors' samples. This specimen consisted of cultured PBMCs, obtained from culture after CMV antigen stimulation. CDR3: CASSPRGHVETQYF. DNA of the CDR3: TGTGCCAGCAGCCCCAGGGGGCACGTAGAGACCCAGTACTTC.